The 18 T cell receptor beta chains in this list originate from one sample, sequenced in a study of PD-L1 blockade in urothelial cancer. Clones were read by immunoSEQ multiplex PCR, and TCRdb kept only the in-frame ones, dropping some. Altogether around 33,000 clones are present, approximately 85% being singletons, with the ten largest covering about 6.8%. Time point specified: pretreatment peripheral blood. This material consisted of PBMCs, taken around atezolizumab (anti-PD-L1) treatment. The receptors stem from a man aged 55-75 years with urothelial cancer.

This clone is medium-sized within its sample. The gene calls are TRBV5-4 and TRBJ1-2, with 7 nucleotides matching TRBD1. With 0 bases clipped from V and 5 bases from J, the junction kept 7 bases outside the gene matches. The CDR3 consists of 15 residues. Germline assignment: CDR1 SGHNT and CDR2 YYREEE (reference sequence). CDR3 sequence reads: CASSLGGTVTYGYTF. In DNA form, the CDR3 reads TGTGCCAGCAGCTTGGGGGGGACAGTAACTTATGGCTACACCTTC.

This chain joins TRBV30 and TRBJ2-7, with D possibly matching TRBD1 (5 bases). The CDR3 runs 16 residues. The V gene's germline CDR1 is GTSNPN and CDR2 SVGIG (reference sequence). Trimming shortened V by 2 bases and J by 3 bases, and 20 bases separated the two germline ends. CDR3 nucleotides: TGTGCCTGGAGTCTCGGTGGAGCAGGGTGGAGCTACGAGCAGTACTTC. Its protein product is CAWSLGGAGWSYEQYF.

This sequence joins TRBV19 and TRBJ2-3; 13 bases line up with TRBD2. This CDR3 comprises 15 residues. Germline loops: CDR1 LNHDA, CDR2 SQIVND (reference sequence). V shed 4 bases, J shed 8 bases, and the junction held 6 bases outside the gene matches. CDR3: CASSRTSGGRGTQYF. The CDR3 nucleotides read TGTGCCAGTAGTAGGACTAGCGGGGGACGGGGTACGCAGTATTTT.

The chain links TRBV7-2 to TRBJ2-2; TRBD2 is a possible D gene (5 bases). CDR1 and CDR2 (germline): SGHTA, FQGNSA. Trimming took off 3 bases at V and 8 bases at J, with 16 bases between the two ends. The CDR3 is 15 residues long. The CDR3 bases are TGTGCCAGCAGCTTGAAGCCCGCGGGTATGGGGGAGCTGTTTTTT. Translated: CASSLKPAGMGELFF.

A few counts support this clone. The V gene is TRBV27, the J gene TRBJ2-1; 7 nucleotides agree with TRBD1. The V segment lost 8 bases and the J segment 5 bases; nucleotides outside the gene matches: 15. Germline CDR1 MNHEY, CDR2 SMNVEV (reference sequence). The CDR3 loop spans 16 amino acids. The CDR3 loop reads CASPVGRQGFNNEQFF. CDR3 nucleotide sequence: TGTGCCAGCCCCGTTGGGAGACAGGGATTCAACAATGAGCAGTTCTTC.

This clone appeared a single time. The chain employs TRBV29-1 and TRBJ2-3; D remains ambiguous. Germline CDR1 is SQVTM and CDR2 is ANQGSEA. The CDR3 spans 11 residues. V was clipped by 7 bases and J by 0 bases, with 5 bases between them. CDR3 in amino acids: CSGTSTDTQYF. CDR3 sequence (DNA): TGCAGCGGTACTAGCACAGATACGCAGTATTTT.

The chain is built from TRBV28 and TRBJ1-2; perhaps TRBD1 as D (5 bases). The CDR3 covers 16 residues. V was shortened by 6 bases and J by 0 bases, with 17 bases between the two germline ends. The germline V gene has CDR1 MDHEN and CDR2 SYDVKM. CDR3 sequence: CASSLAWGGANYGYTF. The CDR3 DNA reads as TGTGCCAGCAGCCTAGCTTGGGGGGGAGCTAACTATGGCTACACCTTC.

CDR3 in DNA: TGTGCCAGCAGTTGGGGACAGGGGAGCGGTAGGGCTGAAGCTTTCTTT. The encoded protein is CASSWGQGSGRAEAFF. V gene TRBV27 combines with J gene TRBJ1-1, with 10 bases fitting TRBD1. The germline V gene encodes CDR1 MNHEY and CDR2 SMNVEV (reference sequence). CDR3 size: 16 residues. Unmatched junction bases numbered 11, after V lost 4 bases and J lost 6 bases.

This clone was recorded once. The gene calls are TRBV18 and TRBJ1-3; TRBD1 matches at 7 bases. V trimming: 3 bases; J trimming: 0 bases; junction bases outside the gene matches: 2. The CDR3 has 15 residues. The germline V gene encodes CDR1 KGHSH and CDR2 LQKENI. The CDR3 loop is CASSPDRASGNTIYF. The CDR3 bases are TGTGCCAGCTCACCTGACAGGGCCTCTGGAAACACCATATATTTT.

This clone was seen once. The chain has TRBV6-1 and TRBJ2-5; 8 nucleotides agree with TRBD1. Per germline, CDR1 MNHNS and CDR2 SASEGT. The V gene end was trimmed by 2 bases and the J gene end by 7 bases; junction bases not matched to a gene: 6. The CDR3 extends over 14 amino acids. DNA of the CDR3: TGTGCCAGCAGTGAACGCCAGGGGGCGGTGACCCAGTACTTC. The encoded protein is CASSERQGAVTQYF.

This clone was seen once. The CDR3 spells CASSASAAPYEQYF. The CDR3 nucleotides read TGTGCCAGCAGTGCTAGCGCGGCCCCCTACGAGCAGTACTTC. The chain joins TRBV9 to TRBJ2-7; D possibly corresponds to TRBD2 (6 bases). This CDR3 region has 14 residues. V was cut by 5 bases and J by 2 bases, with 14 bases left in between. CDR1 is SGDLS and CDR2 is YYNGEE in the germline V gene.

DNA for the CDR3: TGTGCCAGCAGGGCGGGGGCGAACACTGAAGCTTTCTTT. Its translation is CASRAGANTEAFF. The chain employs TRBV25-1 and TRBJ1-1, with D perhaps TRBD1 (6 bases). The length of the CDR3 is 13 residues. CDR1 is MGHDK and CDR2 is SYGVNS in the germline V gene. The V end lost 6 bases, the J end lost 1 base, and 9 bases lay between the germline ends. Supplemented by reference TRBV25-1 and TRBJ1-1, the full variable domain reads EADIYQTPRYLVIGTGKKITLECSQTMGHDKMYWYQQDPGMELHLIHYSYGVNSTEKGDLSSESTVSRIRTEHFPLTLESARPSHTSQYLCASRAGANTEAFFGQGTRLTVV.

V and J are TRBV27 and TRBJ2-7; D gene unclear. The V gene lost 0 bases and the J gene lost 5 bases, with 11 bases spanning the gap. The CDR3 is 14 amino acids. Germline V CDR1 and CDR2: MNHEY, SMNVEV (reference sequence). The CDR3: CASSLSFNSDEQYF. In nucleotides, the CDR3 is TGTGCCAGCAGTTTATCATTCAATTCAGACGAGCAGTACTTC.

DNA of the CDR3: TGCGCCAGCAGCTTAGCGGGGGGGCCAGATACGCAGTATTTT. Residues: CASSLAGGPDTQYF. V gene TRBV5-1 combines with J gene TRBJ2-3, with 10 bases lining up with TRBD2. Germline CDR1 is SGHRS and CDR2 is YFSETQ. V shed 2 bases, J shed 4 bases, and the junction held 1 base outside the gene matches. The length of the CDR3 is 14 residues.

This clone was counted only a few times. This chain connects TRBV28 to TRBJ1-5; 12 bases are a match to TRBD1. In germline, CDR1 is MDHEN, CDR2 SYDVKM. The CDR3 covers 18 residues. V lost 5 bases to trimming and J lost 4 bases; unmatched junction nucleotides: 12. This CDR3 is CASSGDRGRSVGNQPQHF. CDR3 nucleotides: TGTGCCAGCAGTGGGGACAGGGGGCGATCGGTCGGTAATCAGCCCCAGCATTTT. Based on the CDR3 plus reference TRBV28 and TRBJ1-5, the full variable domain is DVKVTQSSRYLVKRTGEKVFLECVQDMDHENMFWYRQDPGLGLRLIYFSYDVKMKEKGDIPEGYSVSREKKERFSLILESASTNQTSMYLCASSGDRGRSVGNQPQHFGDGTRLSIL.

The chain carries TRBV27 and TRBJ2-3; 12 bases fit TRBD2. The CDR3 length is 19 residues. Germline loops: CDR1 MNHEY, CDR2 SMNVEV (reference sequence). V lost 4 bases to trimming and J lost 5 bases; unmatched junction nucleotides: 16. The chain's CDR3 is CASSSQPSGGAGVGDTQYF. The CDR3 bases are TGTGCCAGCAGTTCGCAACCTAGCGGGGGGGCCGGGGTTGGAGATACGCAGTATTTT.

This clone was recorded once. This chain connects TRBV5-1 to TRBJ2-7, with unresolved D. Germline V gives CDR1 SGHRS, CDR2 YFSETQ. This CDR3 contains 14 residues. Trimming removed 2 bases from V and 5 bases from J, with 14 bases in between. The DNA for the CDR3 is TGCGCCAGCAGCTTCAGTGTGTTGGTTCACGAGCAGTACTTC. It is translated as CASSFSVLVHEQYF.

This chain links TRBV2 with TRBJ2-7, with D possibly TRBD2 on 5 matching bases. CDR1 and CDR2 (germline): SNHLY, FYNNEI. This CDR3 contains 14 residues. Trimming left V 7 bases short and J 0 bases short, with 13 bases between. CDR3 in amino acids: CASMSSVTSYEQYF. Written as DNA, the CDR3 is TGTGCCAGCATGAGTAGCGTGACCTCCTACGAGCAGTACTTC.